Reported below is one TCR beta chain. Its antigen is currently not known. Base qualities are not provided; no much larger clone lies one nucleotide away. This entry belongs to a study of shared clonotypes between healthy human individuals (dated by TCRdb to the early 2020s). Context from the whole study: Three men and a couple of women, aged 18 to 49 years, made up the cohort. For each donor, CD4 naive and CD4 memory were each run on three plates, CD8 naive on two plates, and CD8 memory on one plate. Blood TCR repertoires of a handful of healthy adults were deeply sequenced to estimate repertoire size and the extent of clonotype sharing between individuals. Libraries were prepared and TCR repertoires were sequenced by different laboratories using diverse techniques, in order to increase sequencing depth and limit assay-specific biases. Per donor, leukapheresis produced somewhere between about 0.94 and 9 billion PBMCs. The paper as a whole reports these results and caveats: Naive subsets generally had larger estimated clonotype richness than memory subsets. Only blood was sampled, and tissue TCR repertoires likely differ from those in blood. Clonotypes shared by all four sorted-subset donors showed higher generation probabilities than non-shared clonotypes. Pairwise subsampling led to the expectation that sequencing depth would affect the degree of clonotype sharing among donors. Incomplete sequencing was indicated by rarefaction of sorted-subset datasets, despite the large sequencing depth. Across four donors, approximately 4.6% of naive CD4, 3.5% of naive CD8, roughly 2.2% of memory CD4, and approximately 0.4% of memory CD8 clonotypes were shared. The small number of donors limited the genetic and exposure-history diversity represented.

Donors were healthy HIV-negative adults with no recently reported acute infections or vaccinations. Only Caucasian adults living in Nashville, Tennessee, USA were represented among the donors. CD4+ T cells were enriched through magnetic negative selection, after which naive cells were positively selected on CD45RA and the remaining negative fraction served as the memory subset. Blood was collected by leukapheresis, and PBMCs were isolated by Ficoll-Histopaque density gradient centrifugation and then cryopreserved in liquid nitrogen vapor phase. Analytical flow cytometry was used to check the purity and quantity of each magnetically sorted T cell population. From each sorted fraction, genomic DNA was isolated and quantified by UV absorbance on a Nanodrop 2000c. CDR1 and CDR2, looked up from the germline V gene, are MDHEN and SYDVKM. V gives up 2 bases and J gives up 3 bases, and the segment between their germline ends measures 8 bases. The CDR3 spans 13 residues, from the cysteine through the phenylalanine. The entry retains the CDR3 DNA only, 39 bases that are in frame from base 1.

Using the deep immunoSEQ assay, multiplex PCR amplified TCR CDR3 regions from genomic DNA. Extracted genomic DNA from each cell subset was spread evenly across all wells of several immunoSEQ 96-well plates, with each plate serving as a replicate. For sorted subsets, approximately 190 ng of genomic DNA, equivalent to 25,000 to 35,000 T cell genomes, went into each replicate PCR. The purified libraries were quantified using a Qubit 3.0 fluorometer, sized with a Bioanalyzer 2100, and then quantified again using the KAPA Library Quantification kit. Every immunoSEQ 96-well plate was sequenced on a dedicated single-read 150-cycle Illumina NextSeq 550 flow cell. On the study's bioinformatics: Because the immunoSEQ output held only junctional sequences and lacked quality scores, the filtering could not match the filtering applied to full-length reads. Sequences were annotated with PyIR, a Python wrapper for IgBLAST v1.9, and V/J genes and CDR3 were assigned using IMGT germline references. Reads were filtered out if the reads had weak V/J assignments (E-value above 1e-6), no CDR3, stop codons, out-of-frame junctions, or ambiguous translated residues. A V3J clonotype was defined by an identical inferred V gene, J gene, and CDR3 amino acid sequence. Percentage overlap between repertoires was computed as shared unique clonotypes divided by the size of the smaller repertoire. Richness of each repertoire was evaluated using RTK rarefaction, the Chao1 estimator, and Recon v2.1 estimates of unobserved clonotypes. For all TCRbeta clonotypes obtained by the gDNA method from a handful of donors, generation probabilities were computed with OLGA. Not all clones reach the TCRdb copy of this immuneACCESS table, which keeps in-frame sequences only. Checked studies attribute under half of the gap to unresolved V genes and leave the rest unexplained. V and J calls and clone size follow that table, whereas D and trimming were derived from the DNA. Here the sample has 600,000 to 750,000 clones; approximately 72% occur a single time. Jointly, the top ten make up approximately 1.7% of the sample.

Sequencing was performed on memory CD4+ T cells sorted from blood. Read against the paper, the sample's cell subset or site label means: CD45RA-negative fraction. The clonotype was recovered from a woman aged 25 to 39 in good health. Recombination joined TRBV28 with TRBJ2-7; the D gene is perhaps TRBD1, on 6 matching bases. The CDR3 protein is CASSLRGNYEQYF. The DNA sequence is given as TGTGCCAGCAGTTTAAGGGGGAACTACGAGCAGTACTTC.